The clone carrying this T cell receptor beta chain was found a few times. The antigen remains unidentified. Using constant-segment primers, 5'RACE produced TCR alpha and TCR beta cDNA libraries carrying sample barcodes and UMIs. TCRdb itself ran the 5' RACE reads through MiXCR, one entry per CDR3 protein. The data contain about 170,000 distinct CDR3 sequences, around 13% of them singletons. The sample belongs to a study of T-cell memory formation after mild COVID-19. For the study at large: Clusters were largely donor specific.

Study-wide results and limits: Cross-reactive memory appears to have joined, as suggested by some responding clones showing up in pre-infection memory. For contracting clones, CD4+ ones sat mainly in CM and EM, CD8+ in EMRA.

This sequence originates from a young man who had mild COVID-19 (a few samples of this study predate the infection). Cell type and time point are not known. Source material: PBMCs or a T cell subset sorted from them (not recorded which).

The CDR3 loop is CASSAGQGRTEAFF. The CDR3 DNA is TGTGCCAGCAGCGCCGGACAGGGGCGAACTGAAGCTTTCTTT. V and J are TRBV7-9 and TRBJ1-1; 9 nucleotides agree with TRBD1. The CDR3 has 14 residues. The germline CDR1 and CDR2 sequences are SEHNR and FQNEAQ (reference sequence). The junction had 6 bases not matched to a gene; V was cut back by 5 bases and J by 5 bases.